One sample yielded the 5 T cell receptor beta chains listed below, sequenced in a study of blood T cell repertoires in COVID-19. The repertoire was sequenced with immunoSEQ multiplex PCR; TCRdb's copy has only in-frame clones and lacks some. The repertoire holds more than 140,000 clones, around 83% seen once, with roughly 6.8% in the top ten. Material: peripheral blood. These receptors were collected from a woman aged 50 to 60 in a cohort sampled during active or convalescent COVID-19.

The chain is built from TRBV19 and TRBJ2-2; TRBD1 might be the D (6 bases). CDR1 LNHDA and CDR2 SQIVND come from the germline V gene (reference sequence). This CDR3 region has 15 residues. Trimming removed 7 bases at V and 3 bases at J, with 15 bases between. The CDR3 sequence is CASTVTGPYTGELFF. The CDR3 DNA follows: TGTGCCAGTACCGTGACAGGACCATACACCGGGGAGCTGTTTTTT.

This clone was seen more than once but under ten times. J is TRBJ2-5 and V is TRBV5-5, with 7 bases lining up with TRBD1. The CDR3 spans 16 residues. Germline assignment: CDR1 SGHKS and CDR2 YYEKEE (reference sequence). V lost 4 bases to trimming and J lost 4 bases; unmatched junction nucleotides: 13. In DNA form, the CDR3 reads TGTGCCAGCAGCCCAAGAAAGACAGGGATTGGAGAGACCCAGTACTTC. Translating gives CASSPRKTGIGETQYF.

This chain uses TRBV2 with TRBJ2-1; D may be TRBD2 (6 bases). CDR1 is SNHLY and CDR2 is FYNNEI in the germline V gene. The CDR3 runs to 16 residues. With 4 bases removed from V and 4 bases from J, the gap between germline ends came to 17 bases. The DNA for the CDR3 is TGTGCCAGCAGTGGGACGGGCGGGAAACCTTACAATGAGCAGTTCTTC. It encodes CASSGTGGKPYNEQFF.

This chain uses TRBV30 with TRBJ1-5; weak D call: TRBD1 (6 bases). Germline assignment: CDR1 GTSNPN and CDR2 SVGIG (reference sequence). The CDR3 spans 15 residues. V lost 1 base and J 1 base, leaving 11 bases between the germline ends. CDR3 in DNA: TGTGCCTGGAGTGCGGGACATTTGAGCAATCAGCCCCAGCATTTT. It codes for CAWSAGHLSNQPQHF. Full variable domain (missing parts from reference TRBV30 and TRBJ1-5): SQTIHQWPATLVQPVGSPLSLECTVEGTSNPNLYWYRQAAGRGLQLLFYSVGIGQISSEVPQNLSASRPQDRQFILSSKKLLLSDSGFYLCAWSAGHLSNQPQHFGDGTRLSIL.

The chain links TRBV6-6 to TRBJ1-5, with D possibly matching TRBD1 (6 bases). Germline V CDR1 and CDR2: MNHNY, SVGAGI (reference sequence). V was trimmed by 5 bases and J by 3 bases, leaving 11 bases between them. The CDR3 is 14 amino acids. CDR3 amino acids: CASSPRDTNQPQHF. The DNA for the CDR3 is TGTGCCAGCAGTCCCCGGGACACCAATCAGCCCCAGCATTTT.